The 3 T cell receptor beta chains in this list originate from one sample, sequenced in a study of chronic HIV infection and antiretroviral therapy. TCRdb used MiXCR to reprocess the 5' RACE reads, holding one entry per CDR3 protein. Among roughly 39,000 distinct CDR3 sequences listed, 7% to 10% were seen once. The sequenced sample consisted of peripheral blood. These receptors were collected from an adult who had HIV and had not received antiretroviral therapy, or was an uninfected healthy control (not recorded which).

This clonotype appeared many times. V usage is TRBV28 and J usage is TRBJ2-1; a possible D gene is TRBD2 (6 bases). This CDR3 has 15 residues. Germline lookup yields CDR1 MDHEN and CDR2 SYDVKM. V shed 3 bases and J shed 5 bases, with 14 bases lying between them. CDR3 sequence reads: CASSFGVAENNEQFF. The DNA for the CDR3 is TGTGCCAGCAGTTTCGGGGTAGCGGAAAACAATGAGCAGTTCTTC.

The chain carries TRBV24-1 and TRBJ2-7; D gene unclear. In germline, CDR1 is KGHDR, CDR2 SFDVKD. Trimming removed 9 bases from V and 0 bases from J, with 8 bases in between. CDR3 length: 12 residues. The CDR3 here is CATASASYEQYF. In DNA form, the CDR3 reads TGTGCCACCGCTTCTGCCTCCTACGAGCAGTACTTC.

At least ten counts were recorded for this clonotype. The chain couples TRBV7-8 to TRBJ1-1; D possibly corresponds to TRBD1 (5 bases). The V end lost 1 base, the J end lost 7 bases, and 7 bases lay between the germline ends. Germline V gene lookup returns CDR1 SGHVS and CDR2 FQNEAQ. The length of the CDR3 is 12 residues. Here the CDR3 DNA reads TGTGCCAGCAGCTTAGGGGGGGATGAAGCTTTCTTT. This sequence encodes CASSLGGDEAFF.